The T cell receptor (beta chain) under discussion was sequenced for a study of T-cell reconstitution after alpha-beta-depleted transplantation in children. A TCRbeta library incorporating unique molecular identifiers was prepared. TCRdb used MiXCR to reprocess the PCR reads, holding one entry per CDR3 protein. Altogether some 340,000 distinct CDR3 sequences are present, 10% being singletons, with the ten largest covering under 3%. The CDR3 is 15 amino acids. Per germline, CDR1 MNHEY and CDR2 SMNVEV (reference sequence). The V segment lost 3 bases and the J segment 6 bases; nucleotides outside the gene matches: 9. This clonotype has only a few counts.

The rearrangement joins TRBV27 to TRBJ2-7; 9 bases match TRBD2. Source: PBMCs from the stem cell graft donor, taken from the stem cell graft. This sequence originates from a human donor who donated a stem cell graft to a child with acute lymphoblastic leukemia. The CDR3 DNA follows: TGTGCCAGCAGTTTCGTGGCGGGAGGGCCTGTCGAGCAGTACTTC. Its protein product is CASSFVAGGPVEQYF.